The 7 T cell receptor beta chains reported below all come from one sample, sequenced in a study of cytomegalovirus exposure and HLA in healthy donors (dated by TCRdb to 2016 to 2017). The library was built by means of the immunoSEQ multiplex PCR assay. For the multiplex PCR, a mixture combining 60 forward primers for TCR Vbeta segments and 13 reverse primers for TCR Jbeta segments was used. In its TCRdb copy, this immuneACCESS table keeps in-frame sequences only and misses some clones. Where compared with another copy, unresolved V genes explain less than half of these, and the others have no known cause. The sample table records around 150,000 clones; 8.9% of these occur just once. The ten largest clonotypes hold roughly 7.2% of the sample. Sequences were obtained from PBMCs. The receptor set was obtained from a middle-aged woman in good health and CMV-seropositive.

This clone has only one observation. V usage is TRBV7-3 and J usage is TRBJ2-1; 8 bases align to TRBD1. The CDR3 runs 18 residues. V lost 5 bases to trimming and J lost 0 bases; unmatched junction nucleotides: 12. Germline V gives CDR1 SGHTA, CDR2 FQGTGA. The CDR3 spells CASSPHGTGKTSYNEQFF. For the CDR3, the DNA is TGTGCCAGCAGCCCCCACGGGACAGGTAAAACCTCCTACAATGAGCAGTTCTTC.

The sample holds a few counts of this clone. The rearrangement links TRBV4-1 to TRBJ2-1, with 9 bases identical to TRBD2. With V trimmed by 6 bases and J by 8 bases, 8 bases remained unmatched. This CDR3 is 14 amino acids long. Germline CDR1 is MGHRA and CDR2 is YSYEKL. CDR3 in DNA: TGCGCCAGCAGGGAAGCGGGGGGAATTGATGAGCAGTTCTTC. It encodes CASREAGGIDEQFF.

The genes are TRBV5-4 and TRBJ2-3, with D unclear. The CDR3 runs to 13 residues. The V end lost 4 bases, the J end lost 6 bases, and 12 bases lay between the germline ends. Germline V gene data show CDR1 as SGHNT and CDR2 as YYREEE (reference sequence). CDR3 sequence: CASSPIVADTQYF. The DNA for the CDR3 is TGTGCCAGCAGCCCGATAGTCGCGGATACGCAGTATTTT.

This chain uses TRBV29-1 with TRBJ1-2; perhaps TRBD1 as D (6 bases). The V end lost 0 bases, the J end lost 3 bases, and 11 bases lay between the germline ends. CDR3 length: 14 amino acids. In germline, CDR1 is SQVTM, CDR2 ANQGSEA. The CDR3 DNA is TGCAGCGTTGAAGATCCTGCAGGGGACTATGGCTACACCTTC. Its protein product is CSVEDPAGDYGYTF.

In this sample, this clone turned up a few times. CDR3 DNA: TGTGCCAGCAGCGTAGGACTCAACTCTGGGGCCAACGTCCTGACTTTC. As protein: CASSVGLNSGANVLTF. The gene calls are TRBV9 and TRBJ2-6; D is uncertain. The CDR3 is 16 residues long. Trimming stripped 0 bases from V and 0 bases from J, with 7 bases between. Germline lookup yields CDR1 SGDLS and CDR2 YYNGEE.

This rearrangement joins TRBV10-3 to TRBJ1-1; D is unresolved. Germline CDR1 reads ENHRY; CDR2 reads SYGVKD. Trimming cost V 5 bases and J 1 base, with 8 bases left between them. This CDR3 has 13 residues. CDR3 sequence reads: CAISTETNTEAFF. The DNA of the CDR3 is TGTGCCATCAGTACAGAGACGAACACTGAAGCTTTCTTT.

This CDR3 is CASSLTGDENTIYF. CDR3 coding DNA: TGTGCCAGCAGCCTGACAGGGGACGAAAACACCATATATTTT. The V call is TRBV5-4, the J call TRBJ1-3; 8 bases fit TRBD1. Trimming took 4 bases from V and 6 from J; bases not matched to a gene: 6. Per the germline V gene, CDR1 is SGHNT and CDR2 is YYREEE (reference sequence). The CDR3 is 14 amino acids.